Presented here are 21 T cell receptor beta chains from one specimen sequenced in a study of T cells in Graves' hyperthyroidism and ophthalmopathy. RNA transcripts gave rise to amplified TCR beta CDR3 regions. An initial round of RT-PCR targeting the TCR CDR3 relied on the HTBI primer set. TCRdb analysed the multiplex PCR reads with MiXCR anew, one entry per CDR3 protein. The table shows about 400,000 distinct CDR3 sequences, with more than 12% occurring only once. Sequenced material: blood. These receptors all come from a woman under 40 with Graves' hyperthyroidism.

Turning to this clonotype: This sequence may be a read error, since a much larger clone differs from it by one base. The V and J genes are TRBV28 and TRBJ1-1; D unresolved. The V end was cut by 3 bases, the J end by 3 bases, with 5 bases between. This CDR3 has 12 residues. The germline V gene encodes CDR1 MDHEN and CDR2 SYDVKM. The chain's CDR3 is CASSFSYTEAFF. CDR3 nucleotide sequence: TGTGCCAGCAGTTTTTCCTACACTGAAGCTTTCTTT.

This clonotype was observed many times. This sequence joins TRBV3-1 and TRBJ2-1; the match to TRBD2 covers 11 bases. The CDR3 contains 15 residues. The V and J ends lost 1 base and 5 bases, in that order; junction bases with no gene match: 1. Germline CDR1 reads LGHDT; CDR2 reads YNNKEL (reference sequence). The CDR3 sequence: CASSQVLAGDNEQFF. In DNA, the CDR3 is TGTGCCAGCAGCCAAGTACTAGCGGGGGACAATGAGCAGTTCTTC.

The chain joins TRBV24-1 to TRBJ2-7, with no clear D. The germline V and J ends were trimmed by 2 bases and 9 bases, with 7 bases remaining between them. CDR1 and CDR2 (germline): KGHDR, SFDVKD. The CDR3 sequence is 11 residues long. The CDR3 is CATSDSRRQYF. CDR3 DNA: TGTGCCACCAGTGATTCCCGGCGGCAGTACTTC.

This clonotype appeared many times. V and J are TRBV20-1 and TRBJ1-5; 10 positions agree with TRBD1. The J segment lost 2 bases and the V segment lost 5 bases, leaving 9 bases of the junction unmatched. The length of the CDR3 is 16 residues. Germline V gene data show CDR1 as DFQATT and CDR2 as SNEGSKA (reference sequence). The DNA for the CDR3 is TGCAGTGCTGCCGGGACAGGGGTGTCGGGCAATCAGCCCCAGCATTTT. Residues: CSAAGTGVSGNQPQHF.

This clonotype came up many times. V usage is TRBV20-1 and J usage is TRBJ2-3, with 9 bases identical to TRBD2. The V segment lost 1 base and the J segment 4 bases; nucleotides outside the gene matches: 9. Germline V gene sequence: CDR1 DFQATT, CDR2 SNEGSKA (reference sequence). This CDR3 has 16 residues. CDR3 amino acids: CSARGVGGRAADTQYF. CDR3 sequence (DNA): TGCAGTGCTAGAGGAGTTGGCGGGAGGGCGGCAGATACGCAGTATTTT.

This clonotype was seen more than once but under ten times. This chain joins TRBV28 and TRBJ1-6; TRBD1 matches at 9 bases. Germline-derived CDR1 and CDR2 are MDHEN and SYDVKM. The CDR3 loop spans 17 amino acids. Trimming took 5 bases from V and 0 from J; bases not matched to a gene: 5. The CDR3 protein is CASSEGTGSSYNSPLHF. The DNA of the CDR3 is TGTGCCAGCAGTGAAGGGACAGGGAGCTCCTATAATTCACCCCTCCACTTT.

The sample holds many counts of this clonotype. This chain links TRBV2 with TRBJ2-3, with 7 bases that match TRBD1. Unmatched junction bases numbered 8, after V lost 7 bases and J lost 4 bases. The CDR3 runs 14 residues. Germline values: CDR1 SNHLY, CDR2 FYNNEI. The DNA for the CDR3 is TGTGCCAGCAAAAGGGACAGCGGAGCAGATACGCAGTATTTT. It encodes CASKRDSGADTQYF.

This clonotype was counted at least ten times. The chain carries TRBV11-2 and TRBJ1-1; 9 bases match TRBD1. The CDR3 consists of 15 residues. J gave up 5 bases and V 6 bases, and 10 bases lay outside the gene matches. CDR1 SGHAT and CDR2 FQNNGV come from the germline V gene. In DNA form, the CDR3 reads TGTGCCAGCAGACCGAACAGGGGGCGGGAAACTGAAGCTTTCTTT. This encodes CASRPNRGRETEAFF.

The chain is built from TRBV7-9 and TRBJ1-4; D is perhaps TRBD1 (6 bases). The V gene's germline CDR1 is SEHNR and CDR2 FQNEAQ (reference sequence). V was shortened by 3 bases and J by 5 bases, with 7 bases between the two germline ends. The CDR3 covers 13 residues. The CDR3 nucleotides are TGTGCCAGCAGCTTTGACAGGAATGAAAAACTGTTTTTT. As protein: CASSFDRNEKLFF.

The rearrangement links TRBV10-3 to TRBJ1-4; D might be TRBD1 (5 bases). The CDR3 is made up of 14 amino acids. Germline V gene lookup returns CDR1 ENHRY and CDR2 SYGVKD. V lost 3 bases to trimming and J lost 5 bases, with 10 bases between them. CDR3 nucleotide sequence: TGTGCCATCAGTGAATCGGCAGGGAATGAAAAACTGTTTTTT. Residues: CAISESAGNEKLFF.

This clonotype was seen ten or more times. The chain couples TRBV30 to TRBJ2-1; 11 positions agree with TRBD2. The CDR3 sequence is 17 residues long. V was pared by 0 bases and J by 1 base, with 5 bases of the junction left unmatched. CDR1 GTSNPN and CDR2 SVGIG come from the germline V gene (reference sequence). CDR3 nucleotide sequence: TGTGCCTGGAGTGTATTAGCGGGAGGGGATTCCTACAATGAGCAGTTCTTC. Translation gives CAWSVLAGGDSYNEQFF.

This clonotype was counted many times. A read error may produce the germline difference seen at one junction end. J is TRBJ2-7 and V is TRBV28; D is perhaps TRBD2 (5 bases). CDR3 size: 12 residues. Germline-derived CDR1 and CDR2 are MDHEN and SYDVKM. The CDR3: CASSFLGDEQYF. In DNA, the CDR3 is TGCGCCAGCAGCTTTCTCGGGGACGAGCAGTACTTC.

This clonotype has more than one count but fewer than ten. The J gene is TRBJ2-2, the V gene TRBV4-1, with a possible D match to TRBD2 (6 bases). The CDR3 has 13 amino acids. Germline V gene data show CDR1 as MGHRA and CDR2 as YSYEKL. Trimming shortened V by 5 bases and J by 7 bases, and 11 bases separated the two germline ends. Here the CDR3 reads CASSLTSGGELFF. The CDR3 DNA is TGCGCCAGCAGCTTGACTAGTGGCGGGGAGCTGTTTTTT.

This clonotype was seen only a few times. The chain joins TRBV5-6 to TRBJ2-7; TRBD2 matches 10 bases. Germline V lookup: CDR1 SGHDT, CDR2 YYEEEE. V was clipped by 7 bases and J by 2 bases; unmatched bases: 9. The CDR3 is 15 amino acids. The CDR3 DNA reads TGTGCCAGCTCTCTAAGCGGGAGGGCCACCTACGAGCAGTACTTC. Translating it yields CASSLSGRATYEQYF.

This clonotype was counted between two and nine times. This chain connects TRBV6-1 to TRBJ2-7, with 12 nucleotides matching TRBD2. Germline assignment: CDR1 MNHNS and CDR2 SASEGT. This CDR3 region has 16 residues. The trim removed 6 bases at V and 6 bases at J, leaving 12 bases unmatched. CDR3 nucleotide sequence: TGTGCCAGCAGAACCCTTCTAGCGGGAGGGCCCAGCGAGCAGTACTTC. Translated, it gives CASRTLLAGGPSEQYF.

This clonotype was picked up a small number of times. The V gene is TRBV28, the J gene TRBJ2-7; D not certain. The V gene lost 4 bases and the J gene lost 3 bases, with 7 bases spanning the gap. The CDR3 runs to 12 residues. Germline CDR1 and CDR2: MDHEN and SYDVKM. The DNA for the CDR3 is TGTGCCAGCAGTTCTGAGTTCTACGAGCAGTACTTC. Translated, it gives CASSSEFYEQYF.

In its sample, this clonotype was seen many times. The chain carries TRBV11-2 and TRBJ2-3; D is unresolved. This CDR3 has 16 residues. Looked up from germline, CDR1 is SGHAT and CDR2 is FQNNGV. V was cut by 5 bases and J by 3 bases, with 18 bases left in between. The CDR3 sequence: CASSTRGLEVTDTQYF. The CDR3 bases are TGTGCCAGCAGCACCCGTGGGCTTGAGGTAACAGATACGCAGTATTTT.

This clonotype was recorded at least ten times. J is TRBJ2-5 and V is TRBV12-3 or TRBV12-4, with TRBD1 matching 12 bases. Germline trimming cut 6 bases from V and 2 bases from J; bases unmatched to any gene: 16. The CDR3 contains 19 residues. The CDR3 spells CASRLGQGALGGLQETQYF. The CDR3 DNA is TGTGCCAGCAGATTGGGACAGGGGGCTCTCGGGGGGCTACAAGAGACCCAGTACTTC.

This clonotype was observed at least ten times. The chain couples TRBV2 to TRBJ1-2, with TRBD1 matching 7 bases. Trimming took 3 bases from V and 4 from J; bases not matched to a gene: 8. The germline gives CDR1 SNHLY, CDR2 FYNNEI. The CDR3 has 15 amino acids. CDR3 in DNA: TGTGCCAGCAGTGAGCACAGGGGAGGCGGCTATGGCTACACCTTC. The encoded protein is CASSEHRGGGYGYTF.

This clonotype showed up many times. This chain uses TRBV20-1 with TRBJ2-2; D is ambiguous. The CDR3 consists of 12 residues. The V gene's germline CDR1 is DFQATT and CDR2 SNEGSKA (reference sequence). Trimming removed 2 bases at V and 6 bases at J, with 7 bases between. The CDR3 DNA sequence: TGCAGTGCTAGACGCGAGCCCGGGGAGCTGTTTTTT. Translation: CSARREPGELFF.

In its sample, this clonotype was seen a few times. This sequence joins TRBV7-9 and TRBJ2-5, with 11 bases lining up with TRBD2. V was pared by 2 bases and J by 14 bases, with 7 bases of the junction left unmatched. The CDR3 contains 13 residues. Germline V gene lookup returns CDR1 SEHNR and CDR2 FQNEAQ (reference sequence). CDR3 region: CASSLSTGTSGYF. In DNA, the CDR3 is TGTGCCAGCAGCTTATCGACCGGGACTAGCGGATACTTC. Complete variable domain (other parts from reference TRBV7-9 and TRBJ2-5): DTGVSQNPRHKITKRGQNVTFRCDPISEHNRLYWYRQTLGQGPEFLTYFQNEAQLEKSRLLSDRFSAERPKGSFSTLEIQRTEQGDSAMYLCASSLSTGTSGYFGPGTRLLVL.